Listed here are 13 T cell receptor beta chains from one sample, sequenced in a study of beta chain features in type 1 diabetes. Expressed TCRB transcripts were sequenced because the isolated RNA had all been reverse transcribed beforehand. Profiled with immunoSEQ multiplex PCR; TCRdb holds only in-frame clones, not every one. The data show about 190,000 clones, roughly 8% seen once. Their cognate antigens are unknown. Points from the study as a whole: Among all four CD4+ subsets, Type 1 diabetes patients had TCRB CDR3s that were moderately but significantly shorter.

Material: central memory CD4+ T cells from blood. These receptors all come from a man aged 18 to 29 with type 1 diabetes.

V and J are TRBV4-3 and TRBJ1-2; weak D call: TRBD1 (6 bases). This CDR3 is built from 14 residues. Trimming took 3 bases from V and 4 from J, leaving 12 bases between them. Germline V gene lookup returns CDR1 LGHNA and CDR2 YSLEER. The CDR3 DNA reads as TGCGCCAGCAGCCAGGTACAGGGAACCTATGGCTACACCTTC. This gives the protein CASSQVQGTYGYTF.

This clone was counted between two and nine times. V gene TRBV28 combines with J gene TRBJ2-1, with TRBD2 identical over 10 bases. V trimming: 9 bases; J trimming: 6 bases; junction bases outside the gene matches: 8. The CDR3 has 14 residues. CDR1 is MDHEN and CDR2 is SYDVKM in the germline V gene. CDR3 protein: CASQLAGSINEQFF. DNA for the CDR3: TGTGCCAGTCAACTAGCGGGGTCAATCAATGAGCAGTTCTTC.

In its sample, this clone was seen a few times. The chain carries TRBV4-3 and TRBJ1-2; no clear D. Germline values: CDR1 LGHNA, CDR2 YSLEER. Trimming stripped 0 bases from V and 5 bases from J, with 13 bases between. CDR3 length: 15 amino acids. The CDR3 bases are TGCGCCAGCAGCCAAGACCCTGACGGAGTGTATGGCTACACCTTC. Protein: CASSQDPDGVYGYTF.

The chain links TRBV27 to TRBJ2-5, with D possibly being TRBD1 (5 bases). CDR3 length: 14 residues. Trimming pared 2 bases from V and 2 bases from J, leaving 9 bases between. The germline CDR1 and CDR2 sequences are MNHEY and SMNVEV (reference sequence). In DNA, the CDR3 is TGTGCCAGCAGTTTACGCAGGGATCAAGAGACCCAGTACTTC. Translated, it gives CASSLRRDQETQYF.

The CDR3 region has the DNA TGTGCCAGCTCACCAGGGACAGCCACAGATACGCAGTATTTT. Residues: CASSPGTATDTQYF. V gene TRBV18 combines with J gene TRBJ2-3, with 7 bases that match TRBD1. The V and J ends lost 2 bases and 2 bases, in that order; junction bases with no gene match: 1. CDR1 and CDR2 from the germline V gene are KGHSH and LQKENI. This CDR3 spans 14 amino acids.

This clone was seen more than once but under ten times. This sequence joins TRBV7-2 and TRBJ2-5, with D perhaps matching TRBD1 (6 bases). The V and J ends lost 1 base and 5 bases respectively, with 11 bases between them. The CDR3 totals 14 residues. Germline V gene sequence: CDR1 SGHTA, CDR2 FQGNSA. The CDR3 spells CASSLGQERETQYF. In DNA form, the CDR3 reads TGTGCCAGCAGCTTAGGACAGGAGAGGGAGACCCAGTACTTC.

The chain combines TRBV27 with TRBJ2-5; D is possibly TRBD2 (6 bases). This CDR3 is 13 amino acids long. The V end was cut by 4 bases, the J end by 2 bases, with 8 bases between. Germline CDR1 and CDR2: MNHEY and SMNVEV (reference sequence). CDR3: CASSSRGQETQYF. CDR3 DNA: TGTGCCAGCAGTTCCCGGGGGCAAGAGACCCAGTACTTC.

This clone was counted only a few times. The V call is TRBV7-9, the J call TRBJ2-1; 9 bases are shared with TRBD2. Germline V gives CDR1 SEHNR, CDR2 FQNEAQ (reference sequence). V was clipped by 1 base and J by 9 bases; unmatched bases: 4. The CDR3 extends over 14 amino acids. The DNA for the CDR3 is TGTGCCAGCAGCTTAGGACTAGCGGTCGGTGAGCAGTTCTTC. Encoded protein: CASSLGLAVGEQFF.

Details on this clone: Other DNA variants within this sample encode the same CDR3. V usage is TRBV6-5 and J usage is TRBJ2-7, with 10 bases identical to TRBD1. There are 15 residues in the CDR3. The germline gives CDR1 MNHEY, CDR2 SVGAGI. After removal of 0 bases from V and 1 base from J, the junction contained 0 bases not matched to a gene. CDR3 sequence: CASSYSGQGSYEQYF. The CDR3 nucleotides read TGTGCCAGCAGTTACTCGGGACAGGGGTCCTACGAGCAGTACTTC.

V and J are TRBV27 and TRBJ2-7, with 8 bases aligning to TRBD1. After removal of 2 bases from V and 4 bases from J, the junction contained 4 bases not matched to a gene. Germline values: CDR1 MNHEY, CDR2 SMNVEV (reference sequence). The CDR3 has 14 residues. CDR3 DNA: TGTGCCAGCAGTTTACGGCAGGGGGCATACGAGCAGTACTTC. Its protein is CASSLRQGAYEQYF.

This clone was observed a few times. The chain couples TRBV5-6 to TRBJ2-1; D perhaps matches TRBD1 (6 bases). V was shortened by 0 bases and J by 4 bases, with 11 bases between the two germline ends. The CDR3 is 15 residues long. CDR1 SGHDT and CDR2 YYEEEE come from the germline V gene. CDR3 in DNA: TGTGCCAGCAGCTTGGGGGCAGGGGTGTACAATGAGCAGTTCTTC. Encoded protein: CASSLGAGVYNEQFF.

This clone was found a few times. This specimen includes other DNA sequences encoding the same CDR3. This chain's CDR3 is CASSLSGTSTDTQYF. In nucleotides, the CDR3 is TGTGCCAGCAGCCTCAGCGGGACTAGCACAGATACGCAGTATTTT. The chain employs TRBV4-2 and TRBJ2-3; TRBD2 matches 7 bases. V lost 4 bases and J lost 0; bases outside the gene matches: 4. Germline V gene data show CDR1 as LGHNA and CDR2 as YNFKEQ. CDR3 length: 15 residues.

The V call is TRBV5-1, the J call TRBJ2-1, with TRBD1 as a possible D gene (5 bases). Germline values: CDR1 SGHRS, CDR2 YFSETQ. The CDR3 spans 15 residues. Trimming removed 0 bases from V and 5 bases from J, with 12 bases in between. The CDR3 loop is CASSLVDRIHNEQFF. Written as DNA, the CDR3 is TGCGCCAGCAGCTTGGTCGACAGAATCCACAATGAGCAGTTCTTC.